These T cell receptor beta chains were read from a single sample in a study of shared T cell receptors in the human thymus. The assay was immunoSEQ multiplex PCR, and TCRdb's table has in-frame clones only and misses some. The sample contains 650,000 to 950,000 clones, 80% to 90% of which appear only once. The same sample was also studied in work on human thymus T cells.

Sequencing was performed on thymocytes. These receptors were collected from a girl in the first two years of life with a congenital heart defect. Both conserved end residues are part of each CDR3. A D gene is named only where the DNA matches it firmly. The size entry is marked missing in some rows and otherwise reads once, few, many or a size class.

v_gene,j_gene,abundance,d_gene,CDR3aa,CDR3nt
TRBV7-6,TRBJ2-5,.,TRBD2,CASSLLRGVGEETQYF,TGTGCCAGCAGCTTATTGCGGGGGGTCGGGGAGGAGACCCAGTACTTC
TRBV4-3,TRBJ1-2,few,TRBD1,CASSPDRGEEDSGYTF,TGCGCCAGCAGTCCAGACAGGGGAGAAGAGGACTCGGGCTACACCTTC
TRBV18,TRBJ2-7,.,TRBD2,CASSGRGGLRPYEQYF,TGTGCCAGCTCAGGTCGCGGGGGACTGCGACCCTACGAGCAGTACTTC
TRBV27,TRBJ1-2,.,TRBD1,CASSLSLGGTGKGGYTF,TGTGCCAGCAGTTTATCGCTGGGAGGGACAGGGAAAGGTGGCTACACCTTC
TRBV5-1,TRBJ2-6,.,.,CASSLGRVPGANVLTF,TGCGCCAGCAGCTTGGGGCGGGTCCCTGGGGCCAACGTCCTGACTTTC
TRBV14,TRBJ1-1,.,.,CARTPWSGHTEAFF,TGTGCCAGGACCCCTTGGTCAGGGCACACTGAAGCTTTCTTT
TRBV2,TRBJ2-7,.,.,CASSSRWGGHEQYF,TGTGCCAGCAGTTCCCGCTGGGGGGGGCACGAGCAGTACTTC
TRBV6-5,TRBJ2-7,.,.,CASSNYRGGVGEQYF,TGTGCCAGCAGTAACTACAGGGGGGGTGTGGGGGAGCAGTACTTC
TRBV10-3,TRBJ1-3,.,.,CAISGGCNSGNTIYF,TGTGCCATCAGTGGAGGTTGTAACTCTGGAAACACCATATATTTT
TRBV5-1,TRBJ1-4,.,.,CASRSSSTNEKLFF,TGCGCCAGCAGATCGAGTTCAACTAATGAAAAACTGTTTTTT
TRBV28,TRBJ1-4,few,TRBD1,CASSSRTGSEKLFF,TGTGCCAGCAGTTCGCGGACAGGGAGCGAAAAACTGTTTTTT
TRBV27,TRBJ2-1,.,TRBD1,CASSYRGDREYNEQFF,TGTGCCAGCAGTTATCGGGGGGACAGGGAATACAATGAGCAGTTCTTC
TRBV7-9,TRBJ1-1,.,TRBD1,CASSHLIRTGKFTEAFF,TGTGCCAGCAGCCACCTTATACGGACAGGGAAGTTCACTGAAGCTTTCTTT
TRBV9,TRBJ1-5,.,TRBD1,CASSNETGGSNQPQHF,TGTGCCAGCAGCAATGAGACAGGGGGCTCGAACCAGCCCCAGCATTTT
TRBV12-2,TRBJ1-1,.,.,CASRLACVTSNTEAFF,TGTGCAAGTCGCTTAGCTTGTGTCACTTCGAACACTGAAGCTTTCTTT
TRBV6-5,TRBJ1-4,.,.,CASSYSSRVNEKLFF,TGTGCCAGCAGTTACTCGTCCAGGGTTAATGAAAAACTGTTTTTT
TRBV28,TRBJ2-7,.,.,CASSPYRSQYEQYF,TGTGCCAGCAGTCCTTACAGGTCCCAGTACGAGCAGTACTTC
TRBV2,TRBJ1-2,.,.,CATGGPGYTF,TGTGCCACGGGGGGTCCCGGCTACACCTTC
TRBV6-1,TRBJ1-2,.,TRBD1,CASSERNPTGALSHFNYGYTF,TGTGCCAGCAGTGAAAGAAACCCAACAGGGGCGCTTAGCCATTTTAACTATGGCTACACCTTC
TRBV6-5,TRBJ2-7,.,.,CASRTDHRASYEQYF,TGTGCCAGCAGGACGGATCACAGGGCTTCCTACGAGCAGTACTTC
TRBV7-9,TRBJ1-1,.,TRBD1,CASSSPGQSTEAFF,TGTGCCAGCAGCTCGCCGGGACAGAGCACTGAAGCTTTCTTT
TRBV11-2,TRBJ1-3,.,.,CASSLGAREAGNTIYF,TGTGCCAGCAGCTTAGGGGCCAGGGAAGCTGGAAACACCATATATTTT
TRBV6-5,TRBJ2-1,few,TRBD1,CASSHRDRGHYEQFF,TGTGCCAGCAGTCACCGGGACAGGGGGCACTATGAGCAGTTCTTC
TRBV12-5,TRBJ1-3,.,.,CASGHKGSSGNTIYF,TGTGCTAGTGGTCATAAAGGGAGCTCTGGAAACACCATATATTTT
TRBV30,TRBJ1-2,.,.,CAWSESGIKDYGYTF,TGTGCCTGGAGTGAGTCAGGGATTAAGGACTATGGCTACACCTTC
TRBV2,TRBJ2-5,.,.,CATEETQYF,TGTGCCACCGAAGAGACCCAGTACTTC
TRBV4-1,TRBJ1-5,once,.,CASSQDSWGEGNQPQHF,TGCGCCAGCAGCCAAGATAGTTGGGGGGAGGGCAATCAGCCCCAGCATTTT
TRBV6-1,TRBJ2-5,.,.,CASSEAFGQGCRETQYF,TGTGCCAGCAGTGAAGCTTTTGGGCAGGGATGTCGAGAGACCCAGTACTTC
TRBV9,TRBJ2-3,.,.,CASSPPAESPDTQYF,TGTGCCAGCAGCCCCCCCGCGGAATCGCCAGATACGCAGTATTTT
TRBV2,TRBJ1-2,.,TRBD1,CATPGQGDYGYTF,TGTGCCACCCCGGGACAGGGTGACTATGGCTACACCTTC
TRBV4-3,TRBJ2-2,few,TRBD1,CASSQDGGQGPGELFF,TGCGCCAGCAGCCAAGATGGGGGACAGGGGCCCGGGGAGCTGTTTTTT
TRBV7-2,TRBJ1-2,once,TRBD1,CASSQTCGQGNYGYTF,TGTGCCAGCAGCCAAACGTGCGGACAGGGGAACTATGGCTACACCTTC